Listed here are 14 T cell receptor beta chains from one sample, sequenced in a study of vaccination effects on CD4 cells after COVID-19. Antigen-specific CD4+ T cells were first expanded with viral peptide pools by the ViraFEST assay and only then sequenced. On approximately day 9 of culture, CD4+ T cells were separated out. Two-dose BNT162b2 or mRNA-1273 vaccination was given to participants. Their antigens are not known. Sequenced by immunoSEQ multiplex PCR; TCRdb stores in-frame clones only, minus some. The table has roughly 70,000 clones, roughly 80% seen once; the top ten hold around 0.94%. Material: CD4+ T cells from PBMCs cultured with HCoV-OC43 spike peptides, obtained after COVID-19 vaccination. This sample's subset: HCoV-OC43 spike overlapping peptide pool stimulation. The receptors stem from a human donor who received a COVID-19 vaccine.

The chain combines TRBV18 with TRBJ2-2; D is unresolved. The CDR3 is 12 amino acids. V lost 3 bases to trimming and J lost 5 bases, with 4 bases between them. CDR1 and CDR2 (germline): KGHSH, LQKENI. The CDR3 sequence: CASSPETGELFF. The CDR3 coding sequence is TGTGCCAGCTCACCGGAGACCGGGGAGCTGTTTTTT. Filled out from reference TRBV18 and TRBJ2-2, the complete variable domain reads NAGVMQNPRHLVRRRGQEARLRCSPMKGHSHVYWYRQLPEEGLKFMVYLQKENIIDESGMPKERFSAEFPKEGPSILRIQQVVRGDSAAYFCASSPETGELFFGEGSRLTVL.

This clone was seen a single time. The rearrangement uses TRBV7-2 and TRBJ1-1; D is ambiguous. The CDR3 contains 11 residues. Trimming took 2 bases from V and 6 from J, leaving 4 bases between them. CDR1 is SGHTA and CDR2 is FQGNSA in the germline V gene. The chain's CDR3 is CASSLSPEAFF. The DNA of the CDR3 is TGTGCCAGCAGCTTAAGCCCTGAAGCTTTCTTT.

This clone was picked up one time. The rearrangement uses TRBV2 and TRBJ2-7, with D possibly being TRBD1 (5 bases). The length of the CDR3 is 11 residues. The germline V gene has CDR1 SNHLY and CDR2 FYNNEI. CDR3 amino acids: CASSEIQGLHV. DNA of the CDR3: TGTGCCAGCAGTGAAATCCAGGGCCTCCACGTC.

V gene TRBV5-5 combines with J gene TRBJ2-7; D gene unclear. The CDR3 loop spans 13 amino acids. Per the germline V gene, CDR1 is SGHKS and CDR2 is YYEKEE (reference sequence). Trimming took off 0 bases at V and 2 bases at J, with 6 bases between the two ends. The CDR3 nucleotides read TGTGCCAGCAGCTTGGAGGGTACCTACGAGCAGTACGTC. This encodes CASSLEGTYEQYV.

This clone has a handful of counts. The rearrangement joins TRBV10-3 to TRBJ2-3; TRBD2 matches at 11 bases. Trimming removed 4 bases from V and 5 bases from J; junction bases left unmatched: 5. Germline CDR1 ENHRY, CDR2 SYGVKD. The CDR3 has 15 residues. DNA for the CDR3: TGTGCCATCAGTGTCCGGCTAGCGGGGGGAGATACGCAGTATTTT. It yields the protein CAISVRLAGGDTQYF.

V is TRBV5-4 and J is TRBJ2-7; D is uncertain. The germline V gene has CDR1 SGHNT and CDR2 YYREEE (reference sequence). The V and J ends lost 7 bases and 6 bases respectively, with 14 bases between them. The CDR3 has 12 amino acids. CDR3 loop: CASPPGRLEQYV. The CDR3 nucleotides are TGTGCCAGCCCCCCGGGTCGGCTCGAGCAGTACGTC.

This chain uses TRBV4-1 with TRBJ2-7; D may be TRBD1 (5 bases). Germline V gives CDR1 MGHRA, CDR2 YSYEKL. V was trimmed by 3 bases and J by 2 bases, leaving 8 bases between them. The CDR3 totals 13 residues. CDR3 nucleotides: TGCGCCAGCAGCCAGGAGACAGCCTACGAGCAGTACGTC. This gives the protein CASSQETAYEQYV.

The rearrangement joins TRBV5-1 to TRBJ1-6; D is perhaps TRBD1 (5 bases). The CDR3 has 16 residues. Trimming pared 0 bases from V and 5 bases from J, leaving 12 bases between. Germline loops: CDR1 SGHRS, CDR2 YFSETQ. The CDR3 DNA reads as TGCGCCAGCAGCTTGGCCTGGGGGAGGGATAATTCACCCCTCCACTTT. Its translation: CASSLAWGRDNSPLHF.

The CDR3 DNA is TGTGCCAGCAGTGTCACTCGGGGGGCCAAAAACATTCAGTACTTC. This sequence encodes CASSVTRGAKNIQYF. The chain recombines TRBV2 with TRBJ2-4; D possibly corresponds to TRBD2 (6 bases). Germline assignment: CDR1 SNHLY and CDR2 FYNNEI. The length of the CDR3 is 15 residues. V was cut by 4 bases and J by 1 base, with 11 bases left in between.

The sample holds one count of this clone. This chain connects TRBV12-3 or TRBV12-4 to TRBJ1-3; D is ambiguous. The CDR3 consists of 12 residues. The germline V and J ends were trimmed by 3 bases and 4 bases, with 4 bases remaining between them. The chain's CDR3 is CASSFGGNTIYF. The CDR3 region has the DNA TGTGCCAGCAGTTTCGGGGGAAACACCATATATTTT.

The chain couples TRBV3-1 (or the pseudogene TRBV3-2) to TRBJ2-3; 11 nucleotides match TRBD2. Germline V gives CDR1 LGHDT, CDR2 YNNKEL (reference sequence). This CDR3 has 12 amino acids. The V segment lost 4 bases and the J segment 11 bases; nucleotides outside the gene matches: 2. CDR3 in DNA: TGTGCCAGCAGCCGTAGCGGGGGGGTGCAGTATTTT. This translates into CASSRSGGVQYF.

This chain connects TRBV6-4 to TRBJ2-2, with D tentatively TRBD2 (6 bases). CDR3 size: 14 residues. Looked up from germline, CDR1 is MRHNA and CDR2 is SNTAGT. Trimming left V 4 bases short and J 4 bases short, with 10 bases between. Here the CDR3 DNA reads TGTGCCAGCAGTGTCATGGGGGGCACCGGGGAGCTGTTTTTT. This codes for CASSVMGGTGELFF.

This clone appeared a few times. This rearrangement joins TRBV5-1 to TRBJ1-3; 7 nucleotides align to TRBD1. Germline CDR1 is SGHRS and CDR2 is YFSETQ. Unmatched junction bases numbered 9, after V lost 4 bases and J lost 2 bases. The CDR3 sequence is 16 residues long. The CDR3, as DNA: TGCGCCAGCAGCGCTATGCCGACAGGGACTGGAAACACCATATATTTT. This sequence encodes CASSAMPTGTGNTIYF.

The J gene is TRBJ2-3, the V gene TRBV4-1, with 7 nucleotides matching TRBD2. This CDR3 is 15 amino acids long. Unmatched junction bases numbered 7, after V lost 1 base and J lost 6 bases. Looked up from germline, CDR1 is MGHRA and CDR2 is YSYEKL. The CDR3 DNA reads TGCGCCAGCAGCCAAGCCCCAACTAGCGCCGATACGCAGTATTTT. As protein: CASSQAPTSADTQYF.